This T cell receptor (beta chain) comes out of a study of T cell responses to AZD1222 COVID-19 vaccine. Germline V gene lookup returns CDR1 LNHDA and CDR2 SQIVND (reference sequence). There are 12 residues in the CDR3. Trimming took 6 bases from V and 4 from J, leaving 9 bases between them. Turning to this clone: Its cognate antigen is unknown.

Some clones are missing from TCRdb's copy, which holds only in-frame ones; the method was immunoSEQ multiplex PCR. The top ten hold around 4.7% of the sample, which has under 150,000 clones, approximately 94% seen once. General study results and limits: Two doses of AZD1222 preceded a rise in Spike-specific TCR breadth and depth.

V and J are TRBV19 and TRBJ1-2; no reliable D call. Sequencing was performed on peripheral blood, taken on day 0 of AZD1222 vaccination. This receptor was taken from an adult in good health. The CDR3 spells CASSLDGYGYTF. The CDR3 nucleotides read TGTGCCAGTAGCCTTGACGGCTATGGCTACACCTTC.